These 28 T cell receptor beta chains share one sample of origin, sequenced in a study of T-cell memory formation after mild COVID-19. TCRdb passed the 5' RACE reads through MiXCR, listing each CDR3 protein once. Among fewer than 60,000 distinct CDR3 sequences listed, around 12% were seen once. Sequenced material: PBMCs or a T cell subset sorted from them (not recorded which). The receptors here all came from a man aged 18-30 years who had mild COVID-19 (a few samples of this study predate the infection). Cell type and time point are not known.

This clonotype was recorded a few times. The rearrangement joins TRBV2 to TRBJ1-4; TRBD1 agrees at 7 bases. Trimming at V came to 7 bases and at J to 2 bases, leaving 7 bases not matched to a gene. From germline, CDR1 is SNHLY and CDR2 FYNNEI. This CDR3 region has 15 residues. Written as DNA, the CDR3 is TGTGCCAGCACTAGGGAACAGGGGACTAATGAAAAACTGTTTTTT. Amino acid sequence: CASTREQGTNEKLFF.

This clonotype was found a few times. The chain carries TRBV7-2 and TRBJ2-5; 9 bases match TRBD2. Germline trimming cut 5 bases from V and 1 base from J; bases unmatched to any gene: 5. The germline CDR1 and CDR2 sequences are SGHTA and FQGNSA. The CDR3 spans 15 residues. In DNA form, the CDR3 reads TGTGCCAGCAGCCCACAGCGGGGGGCCCAAGAGACCCAGTACTTC. Translating it yields CASSPQRGAQETQYF. The full variable domain, rest sourced from reference TRBV7-2 and TRBJ2-5, is GAGVSQSPSNKVTEKGKDVELRCDPISGHTALYWYRQSLGQGLEFLIYFQGNSAPDKSGLPSDRFSAERTGGSVSTLTIQRTQQEDSAVYLCASSPQRGAQETQYFGPGTRLLVL.

The rearrangement joins TRBV7-2 to TRBJ1-1; maybe TRBD1 (5 bases). Germline V gene sequence: CDR1 SGHTA, CDR2 FQGNSA. The CDR3 runs to 12 residues. V was trimmed by 3 bases and J by 7 bases, leaving 9 bases between them. CDR3 coding DNA: TGTGCCAGCAGCTTGTCAGGGAATGAAGCTTTCTTT. This codes for CASSLSGNEAFF.

The genes are TRBV5-5 and TRBJ1-1; D gene ambiguous. Germline V gives CDR1 SGHKS, CDR2 YYEKEE (reference sequence). Trimming stripped 4 bases from V and 3 bases from J, with 16 bases between. The CDR3 contains 15 residues. The CDR3 sequence: CASSTAAEGYTEAFF. The CDR3 region has the DNA TGTGCCAGCAGCACCGCGGCAGAGGGATACACTGAAGCTTTCTTT.

The chain recombines TRBV3-1 with TRBJ2-1; 9 bases are shared with TRBD2. The CDR3 runs 15 residues. After removal of 3 bases from V and 7 bases from J, the junction contained 7 bases not matched to a gene. Germline lookup yields CDR1 LGHDT and CDR2 YNNKEL (reference sequence). CDR3 loop: CASSHPGGLANEQFF. As DNA, the CDR3 is TGTGCCAGCAGCCACCCTGGGGGACTAGCAAATGAGCAGTTCTTC.

A remark on this clonotype: At one of its ends the junction is not consistent with the germline gene, which may arise from a read error. The chain recombines TRBV19 with TRBJ1-5; a possible D gene is TRBD1 (5 bases). Germline V gives CDR1 LNHDA, CDR2 SQIVND (reference sequence). The CDR3 sequence is 13 residues long. The CDR3 DNA reads TGTGCCACCCATCCCGGGGGGAATCAGCCCAAGCATTTT. Its protein is CATHPGGNQPKHF. Together with reference TRBV19 and TRBJ1-5, the CDR3 gives the full variable domain: DGGITQSPKYLFRKEGQNVTLSCEQNLNHDAMYWYRQDPGQGLRLIYYSQIVNDFQKGDIAEGYSVSREKKESFPLTVTSAQKNPTAFYLCATHPGGNQPKHFGDGTRLSIL.

This clonotype was seen only a few times. V gene TRBV24-1 combines with J gene TRBJ1-2; D remains ambiguous. The CDR3 consists of 13 residues. V was pared by 1 base and J by 6 bases, with 8 bases between. Germline V gives CDR1 KGHDR, CDR2 SFDVKD. CDR3 nucleotide sequence: TGTGCCACCAGTGATTTTACGGGCAATGGCTACACCTTC. Protein product: CATSDFTGNGYTF.

This clonotype was counted between two and nine times. This rearrangement joins TRBV29-1 to TRBJ2-1, with 8 bases that match TRBD1. Germline values: CDR1 SQVTM, CDR2 ANQGSEA. The V and J ends lost 7 bases and 4 bases, in that order; junction bases with no gene match: 3. The CDR3 has 12 residues. The CDR3 here is CSARQGYNEQFF. CDR3 coding DNA: TGCAGCGCAAGACAGGGGTACAATGAGCAGTTCTTC.

V gene TRBV12-3 or TRBV12-4 combines with J gene TRBJ2-7; D gene uncertain. V was cut by 3 bases and J by 4 bases, with 10 bases left in between. The CDR3 is 13 amino acids. The CDR3 is CASSFGSGYEQYV. The DNA for the CDR3 is TGTGCCAGCAGTTTTGGGTCCGGGTACGAGCAGTACGTC.

This clonotype was observed at least ten times. This chain joins TRBV10-3 and TRBJ1-1, with 8 nucleotides matching TRBD1. Germline loops: CDR1 ENHRY, CDR2 SYGVKD. The CDR3 is 16 residues long. V lost 4 bases to trimming and J lost 1 base; unmatched junction nucleotides: 8. CDR3 sequence (DNA): TGTGCCATCAGTGCCCCTCGGGGGACAGGGAACACTGAAGCTTTCTTT. Translating it yields CAISAPRGTGNTEAFF.

The chain combines TRBV2 with TRBJ1-2; no firm D call. Trimming pared 2 bases from V and 4 bases from J, leaving 11 bases between. CDR1 SNHLY and CDR2 FYNNEI come from the germline V gene. The CDR3 loop spans 14 amino acids. CDR3 residues: CASSENGIPYGYTF. The CDR3 DNA reads as TGTGCCAGCAGTGAAAATGGGATCCCCTATGGCTACACCTTC.

A few counts support this clonotype. V is TRBV19 and J is TRBJ2-7; D could derive from TRBD1 or TRBD2 (5 bases each). Per germline, CDR1 LNHDA and CDR2 SQIVND (reference sequence). The CDR3 has 16 residues. V was trimmed by 6 bases and J by 0 bases, leaving 18 bases between them. The CDR3 spells CASSTWLPGSSYEQYF. CDR3 bases: TGTGCCAGTAGCACTTGGCTGCCAGGGAGCTCCTACGAGCAGTACTTC.

In this sample, this clonotype turned up many times. The chain combines TRBV6-2 or TRBV6-3 with TRBJ2-1, with 8 positions matching TRBD2. Germline V gene data show CDR1 as MNHEY and CDR2 as SVGEGT. The CDR3 has 15 residues. J was trimmed by 8 bases and V by 2 bases; bases with no gene match: 8. CDR3 coding DNA: TGTGCCAGCAGTTACGGTCGGGGGGGCAGGGATGAGCAGTTCTTC. Translation gives CASSYGRGGRDEQFF.

The rearrangement joins TRBV20-1 to TRBJ2-3; 7 nucleotides match TRBD1. Trimming at V came to 5 bases and at J to 5 bases, leaving 7 bases not matched to a gene. Looked up from germline, CDR1 is DFQATT and CDR2 is SNEGSKA (reference sequence). The CDR3 contains 13 residues. The CDR3 loop is CSARRQGRDTQYF. CDR3 nucleotide sequence: TGCAGTGCTCGTCGACAGGGCAGAGATACGCAGTATTTT.

This clonotype came up a few times. The CDR3 DNA follows: TGTGCCAGCAGCACGACCCCTGGGGGGCAAGAGACCCAGTACTTC. This sequence encodes CASSTTPGGQETQYF. The genes are TRBV11-2 and TRBJ2-5; D possibly corresponds to TRBD2 (6 bases). CDR3 length: 15 residues. V lost 5 bases and J lost 2, with 15 bases in between. From germline, CDR1 is SGHAT and CDR2 FQNNGV.

V gene TRBV2 combines with J gene TRBJ2-5; no firm D call. From germline, CDR1 is SNHLY and CDR2 FYNNEI. Trimming pared 3 bases from V and 2 bases from J, leaving 7 bases between. The CDR3 is 13 residues long. CDR3 sequence: CASSDLGQETQYF. The CDR3 DNA is TGTGCCAGCAGTGATCTGGGGCAAGAGACCCAGTACTTC.

This clonotype was detected a few times. The rearrangement uses TRBV5-6 and TRBJ2-3; D is unclear. V lost 1 base to trimming and J lost 6 bases, with 9 bases between them. This CDR3 contains 13 residues. In germline, CDR1 is SGHDT, CDR2 YYEEEE. CDR3 nucleotides: TGTGCCAGCAGCTTGTCCGGGCGGGATACGCAGTATTTT. Protein product: CASSLSGRDTQYF.

The chain combines TRBV5-1 with TRBJ1-6; D not resolved. CDR3 length: 17 residues. Germline CDR1 is SGHRS and CDR2 is YFSETQ. The V and J ends lost 0 bases and 8 bases respectively, with 18 bases between them. The CDR3: CASSLEAGRTRYSPLHF. In DNA form, the CDR3 reads TGCGCCAGCAGCTTGGAGGCGGGCAGAACGCGATATTCACCCCTCCACTTT.

There are a few counts of this clonotype. The DNA of the CDR3 is TGTGCCAGCAGTAGGGCAGGGAGGGCCTACAATGAGCAGTTCTTC. This translates into CASSRAGRAYNEQFF. The J gene is TRBJ2-1, the V gene TRBV12-3 or TRBV12-4; 7 bases agree with TRBD2. CDR3 length: 15 residues. Trimming at V came to 5 bases and at J to 2 bases, leaving 6 bases not matched to a gene.

This clonotype was observed a handful of times. The chain carries TRBV28 and TRBJ1-5; perhaps TRBD1 as D (5 bases). The CDR3 has 13 residues. CDR1 MDHEN and CDR2 SYDVKM come from the germline V gene. Trimming took 3 bases from V and 5 from J, leaving 8 bases between them. This CDR3 reads CASSLAGHQPQHF. For the CDR3, the DNA is TGTGCCAGCAGTTTGGCAGGGCATCAGCCCCAGCATTTT. Together with reference TRBV28 and TRBJ1-5, the CDR3 gives the full variable domain: DVKVTQSSRYLVKRTGEKVFLECVQDMDHENMFWYRQDPGLGLRLIYFSYDVKMKEKGDIPEGYSVSREKKERFSLILESASTNQTSMYLCASSLAGHQPQHFGDGTRLSIL.

This clonotype was counted a few times. The chain is built from TRBV7-2 and TRBJ2-5, with TRBD2 matching over 12 bases. The V segment lost 1 base and the J segment 4 bases; nucleotides outside the gene matches: 4. The CDR3 sequence is 16 residues long. CDR1 is SGHTA, CDR2 FQGNSA, per germline. The CDR3 region has the DNA TGTGCCAGCAGCTTAGTGGCTAGCGGGGGGGGAGAGACCCAGTACTTC. Its translation is CASSLVASGGGETQYF.

This clonotype was seen ten or more times. This chain links TRBV7-6 with TRBJ2-5, with TRBD2 as a possible D gene (6 bases). V dropped 5 bases and J dropped 4 bases, with 14 bases sitting between them. The CDR3 totals 14 residues. Looked up from germline, CDR1 is SGHVS and CDR2 is FNYEAQ. The CDR3 here is CASSVGGGIETQYF. The CDR3 nucleotides are TGTGCCAGCAGCGTCGGGGGAGGAATAGAGACCCAGTACTTC.

The genes are TRBV20-1 and TRBJ2-7; a weak D match, TRBD2 (6 bases). Germline CDR1 DFQATT, CDR2 SNEGSKA (reference sequence). The CDR3 is made up of 17 amino acids. The germline V and J ends were trimmed by 0 bases and 2 bases, with 20 bases remaining between them. DNA of the CDR3: TGCAGTGCTAGAGATTCCTGGGAGGACGGGGCCCCCTACGAGCAGTACTTC. It translates to CSARDSWEDGAPYEQYF.

The sample holds a few counts of this clonotype. The rearrangement links TRBV6-6 to TRBJ2-7, with 11 bases aligning to TRBD1. Trimming at V came to 5 bases and at J to 6 bases, leaving 12 bases not matched to a gene. In germline, CDR1 is MNHNY, CDR2 SVGAGI (reference sequence). CDR3 size: 16 residues. CDR3: CASSHKGTGGSGEQYV. The CDR3 DNA reads as TGTGCCAGCAGTCACAAGGGGACAGGGGGTTCGGGCGAGCAGTACGTC.

Only a few counts were recorded for this clonotype. V and J are TRBV2 and TRBJ2-5; the D gene is possibly TRBD1 (5 bases). V was clipped by 6 bases and J by 4 bases, with 15 bases between them. CDR1 and CDR2 (germline): SNHLY, FYNNEI. The CDR3 has 14 amino acids. CDR3 loop: CASSRDALGETQYF. For the CDR3, the DNA is TGTGCCAGCAGCAGGGATGCCCTAGGAGAGACCCAGTACTTC.

This clonotype was seen many times. The chain employs TRBV7-6 and TRBJ2-7; D is perhaps TRBD1 (6 bases). Trimming left V 3 bases short and J 5 bases short, with 17 bases between. Per the germline V gene, CDR1 is SGHVS and CDR2 is FNYEAQ. This CDR3 has 15 residues. In nucleotides, the CDR3 is TGTGCCAGCAGCTTCGGGACACGGCCTACCAACGAGCAGTACTTC. Protein product: CASSFGTRPTNEQYF.

The V and J genes are TRBV10-1 and TRBJ1-1; unclear D gene. Germline CDR1 is WNHNN and CDR2 is SYGVQD (reference sequence). The CDR3 has 15 residues. V was cut by 0 bases and J by 0 bases, with 8 bases left in between. DNA for the CDR3: TGCGCCAGCAGTGAGTCTACAGAGATGAACACTGAAGCTTTCTTT. It is translated as CASSESTEMNTEAFF.

This clonotype turned up a few times. The chain recombines TRBV4-1 with TRBJ2-3; tentative D call: TRBD1 (6 bases). The germline V and J ends were trimmed by 3 bases and 3 bases, with 13 bases remaining between them. CDR1 MGHRA and CDR2 YSYEKL come from the germline V gene. The CDR3 runs to 15 residues. CDR3 in DNA: TGCGCCAGCAGCCAGGGGGCCAGGGATACAGATACGCAGTATTTT. Its translation is CASSQGARDTDTQYF.